This T cell receptor (beta chain) was captured by sequencing in a study of beta chain features in type 1 diabetes. Worth noting for this clone: Its antigen is unidentified.

Study outcomes and limitations: Among patients with Type 1 diabetes, TCRB CDR3s were moderately but significantly shorter in every one of the four CD4+ subsets.

Expressed TCRB transcripts were sequenced because the entire RNA isolate underwent reverse transcription. The protocol was immunoSEQ multiplex PCR, while the TCRdb copy is restricted to in-frame clones and leaves out a portion. This table holds about 660,000 clones, about 14% found once. Sorted CD4+ subsets: naive, central memory, regulatory, stem cell-like memory (CD45RO/CCR7/CD25/CD127/CD95/CD27 panel). Germline values: CDR1 SGHDN, CDR2 FVKESK. The V end lost 1 base, the J end lost 8 bases, and 11 bases lay between the germline ends. CDR3 length: 13 amino acids. The chain is built from TRBV14 and TRBJ1-1; D gene unclear. The TCR originated in a man aged 18 to 30 with type 1 diabetes. Material for sequencing was naive CD4+ T cells from blood. In DNA form, the CDR3 reads TGTGCCAGCAGCCAAGCCCCACCGGTAGAAGCTTTCTTT. As protein: CASSQAPPVEAFF.